The 2 T cell receptor beta chains below were found in one sample sequenced in a study of OX40 agonist ivuxolimab in advanced cancers. This table comes from immunoSEQ multiplex PCR, and its TCRdb copy is limited to in-frame clones, with some not included. The sample lists about 78,000 clones, approximately 84% occurring once. Specimen: CD4+ or CD8+ T cells sorted from blood, collected in a trial of the OX40 agonist ivuxolimab. Every receptor here comes from an adult with an advanced solid tumor such as melanoma, head and neck, liver or kidney cancer.

This sequence joins TRBV25-1 and TRBJ1-1; D is unclear. The ends were cut back, 5 bases at V and 1 base at J, with 17 bases in the middle. Germline V lookup: CDR1 MGHDK, CDR2 SYGVNS. The CDR3 covers 16 residues. The CDR3 reads CASSPPLSAWNTEAFF. CDR3 DNA sequence: TGTGCCAGCAGTCCGCCACTTAGTGCATGGAACACTGAAGCTTTCTTT.

The V gene is TRBV11-2, the J gene TRBJ1-4; 9 bases map to TRBD1. The CDR3 covers 13 residues. Looked up from germline, CDR1 is SGHAT and CDR2 is FQNNGV. The trim removed 8 bases at V and 4 bases at J, leaving 2 bases unmatched. The CDR3 here is CASRDRVNEKLFF. The DNA of the CDR3 is TGTGCCAGCCGGGACAGGGTTAATGAAAAACTGTTTTTT. The full variable domain, its missing parts supplied by reference TRBV11-2 and TRBJ1-4, is EAGVAQSPRYKIIEKRQSVAFWCNPISGHATLYWYQQILGQGPKLLIQFQNNGVVDDSQLPKDRFSAERLKGVDSTLKIQPAKLEDSAVYLCASRDRVNEKLFFGSGTQLSVL.